Detailed here is one T cell receptor beta chain. As yet, its antigen is unknown. This sample stems from a study of cytomegalovirus exposure and HLA in healthy donors. V was clipped by 0 bases and J by 5 bases, with 16 bases between them. The CDR3 covers 16 residues. Germline CDR1 reads SGHRS; CDR2 reads YFSETQ. It was with 60 Vbeta and 13 Jbeta primers that the PCR ran. Assay: immunoSEQ multiplex PCR; the TCRdb copy retains only in-frame clones and omits some. The sample has roughly 110,000 clones. Study conclusions and caveats: A reported reduction in N-insertions relative to the approximately 670-donor mean was seen in an Asian-associated ancestry cluster in a later analysis. Immune exposure was documented only through CMV serostatus. Indistinguishability led to the exclusion of some V segments, TRBV6-2 and TRBV6-3 included.

This cohort consisted of healthy bone marrow donors. This chain connects TRBV5-1 to TRBJ2-3, with a weak D call TRBD1 (6 bases). The TCR originated in a man aged 25 to 40 in good health and CMV-seronegative. The sample taken for sequencing was PBMCs. CDR3 sequence reads: CASSLGYRVDGDTQYF. The CDR3 nucleotides are TGCGCCAGCAGCTTGGGATACAGGGTGGACGGAGATACGCAGTATTTT.